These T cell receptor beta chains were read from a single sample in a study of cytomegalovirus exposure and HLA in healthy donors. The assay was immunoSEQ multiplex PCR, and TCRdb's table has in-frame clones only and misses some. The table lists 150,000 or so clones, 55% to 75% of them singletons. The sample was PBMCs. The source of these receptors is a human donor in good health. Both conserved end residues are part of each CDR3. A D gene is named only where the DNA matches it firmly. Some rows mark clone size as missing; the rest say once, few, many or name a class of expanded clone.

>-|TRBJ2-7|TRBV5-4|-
TGTGCCAGCAGCTGGGGGACTGAGGAGTACTTC
CASSWGTEEYF
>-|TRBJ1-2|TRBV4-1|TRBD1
TGCGCCAGCAGCCAAGACTTGGACAGGGGGCGCCCGAATGGCTACACCTTC
CASSQDLDRGRPNGYTF
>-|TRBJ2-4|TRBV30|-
TGTGCCTGGAGCAGGGCGTCAGACATTCAGTACTTC
CAWSRASDIQYF
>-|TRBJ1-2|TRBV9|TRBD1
TGTGCCAGCAGCCCATTGACAGGGGCCAACGGCTACACCTTC
CASSPLTGANGYTF
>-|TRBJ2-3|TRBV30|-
TGTGCCTGGAGTGTAATGGGGGCGAGCACAGATACGCAGTATTTT
CAWSVMGASTDTQYF
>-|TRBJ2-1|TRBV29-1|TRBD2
TGCAGCGTTGAAGATCAGGCGGGGGGGCCCAATGAGCAGTTCTTC
CSVEDQAGGPNEQFF
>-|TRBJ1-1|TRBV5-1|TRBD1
TGCGCCAGCAGCTTGGCGGGGACAGGGAACACTGAAGCTTTCTTT
CASSLAGTGNTEAFF
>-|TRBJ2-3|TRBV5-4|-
TGTGCCAGCATGCTACGGAGCGGGTCCACAGATACGCAGTATTTT
CASMLRSGSTDTQYF
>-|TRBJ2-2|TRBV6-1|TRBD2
TGTGCCAGCAGTCTCGTCATCGGGGGGTCCGGGGAGCTGTTTTTT
CASSLVIGGSGELFF
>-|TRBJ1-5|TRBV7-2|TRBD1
TGTGCCAGCAGCTCCCCGACAGGGGCTGGCAATCAGCCCCAGCATTTT
CASSSPTGAGNQPQHF
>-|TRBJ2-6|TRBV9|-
TGTGCCAGCAGCGTAGAAAGCCCCTCTGGGGCCAACGTCCTGACTTTC
CASSVESPSGANVLTF
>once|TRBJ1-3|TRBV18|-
TGTGCCAGCTCACCATCGGCGGACTCTGGAAACACCATATATTTT
CASSPSADSGNTIYF
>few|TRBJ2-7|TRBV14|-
TGTGCCAGCAGCCCCCCAGGGAACGCTTACTGGGAGCAGTACTTC
CASSPPGNAYWEQYF
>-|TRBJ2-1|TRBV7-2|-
TGTGCCAGCAGCTCCAACAGCCTCTCCTACAATGAGCAGTTCTTC
CASSSNSLSYNEQFF
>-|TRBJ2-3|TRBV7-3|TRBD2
TGTGCCAGCAGCTCTCGGGGGGGCGACACAGATACGCAGTATTTT
CASSSRGGDTDTQYF
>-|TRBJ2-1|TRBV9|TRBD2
TGTGCCAGCAGCGTTTCCCCGCGGGGGGGAGATGAGCAGTTCTTC
CASSVSPRGGDEQFF
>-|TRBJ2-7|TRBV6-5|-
TGTGCCAGCAGTTACTCTCTGGACAGCAGGTACGAGCAGTACTTC
CASSYSLDSRYEQYF
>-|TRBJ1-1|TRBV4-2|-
TGTGCCAGCAGCCAAGAGGTCAGTGAAGCTTTCTTT
CASSQEVSEAFF
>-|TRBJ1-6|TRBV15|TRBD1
TGTGCCACCAGCAGAGGTCCTGGGGACAGAGATAATTCACCCCTCCACTTT
CATSRGPGDRDNSPLHF
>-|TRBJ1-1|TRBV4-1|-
TGCGCCAGCAGCCCGCGTGAAGGGGACACTGAAGCTTTCTTT
CASSPREGDTEAFF
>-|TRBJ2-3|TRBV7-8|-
TGTGCCAGCAGCCGAAGAGCTGGCACAGATACGCAGTATTTT
CASSRRAGTDTQYF
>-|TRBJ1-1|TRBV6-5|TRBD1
TGTGCCAGCAGTTACTCGAGACAGGGGAACACTGAAGCTTTCTTT
CASSYSRQGNTEAFF
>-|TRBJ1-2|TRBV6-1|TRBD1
TGTGCCAGCACCTACGGGACAGATGGCTACACCTTC
CASTYGTDGYTF
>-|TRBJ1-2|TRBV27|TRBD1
TGTGCCAGCACCGACAGGGACTATGGCTACACCTTC
CASTDRDYGYTF
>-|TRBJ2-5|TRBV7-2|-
TGTGCCAGCAGCTCCCCTCATGGCGGGGCGCATTCTTACCAAGAGACCCAGTACTTC
CASSSPHGGAHSYQETQYF
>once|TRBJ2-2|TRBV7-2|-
TGTGCCAGCAGCCCAAGCAGGGTGAGCACCGGGGAGCTGTTTTTT
CASSPSRVSTGELFF
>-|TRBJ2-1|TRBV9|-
TGTGCCAGCAGCCCCAGCACGGTCTGGAGCGACAATGAGCAGTTCTTC
CASSPSTVWSDNEQFF
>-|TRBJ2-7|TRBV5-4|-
TGTGCCAGCAGCTTAAGCTCCGAGCAGTACTTC
CASSLSSEQYF
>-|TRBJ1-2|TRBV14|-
TGTGCCAGCAGCCAAGCGGAGTACGGCTACACCTTC
CASSQAEYGYTF
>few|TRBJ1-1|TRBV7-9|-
TGTGCCAGCAGCCCCCGACCCTCCGGCAGGGTAAAGAATGAAGCTTTCTTT
CASSPRPSGRVKNEAFF
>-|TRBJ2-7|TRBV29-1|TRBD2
TGCAGCGTTGTCGGGAGGACAACGAACTACGAGCAGTACTTC
CSVVGRTTNYEQYF
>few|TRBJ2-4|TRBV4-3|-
TGCGCCAGCAGCCAAGACAGGGAAGGTTTTGGCAACATTCAGTACTTC
CASSQDREGFGNIQYF
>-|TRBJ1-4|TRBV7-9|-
TGTGCCAGCAGCGGGGGGGGCTATGAAAAACTGTTTTTT
CASSGGGYEKLFF
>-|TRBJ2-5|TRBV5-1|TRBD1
TGCGCCAGCAGCCCGGACAGGCAAGAGACCCAGTACTTC
CASSPDRQETQYF
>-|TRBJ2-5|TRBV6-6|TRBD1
TGTGCCAGCAGTAAGACAGGGAGTAGGGAGACCCAGTACTTC
CASSKTGSRETQYF
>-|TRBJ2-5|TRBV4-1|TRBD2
TGCGCCAGCAGAAGCCTGGCGGGGGGGCAGGAGACCCAGTACTTC
CASRSLAGGQETQYF
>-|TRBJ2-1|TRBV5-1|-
TGCGCCAGCACCCCCTCCGAGGGCCACAATGAGCAGTTCTTC
CASTPSEGHNEQFF
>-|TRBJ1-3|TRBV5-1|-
TGCGCCAGCAGCCGGGGGGTAGACTCTGGAAACACCATATATTTT
CASSRGVDSGNTIYF
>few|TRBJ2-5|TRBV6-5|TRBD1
TGTGCCAGCAGCCGGGACAGGGTAGGGACCCAGTACTTC
CASSRDRVGTQYF
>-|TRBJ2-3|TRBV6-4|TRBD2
TGTGCCAGCAGTTCCGGGGGGGCCGTAGATACGCAGTATTTT
CASSSGGAVDTQYF
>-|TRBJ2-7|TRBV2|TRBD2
TGTGCCAGCACGCGGGGGGGCCGCTACGAGCAGTACTTC
CASTRGGRYEQYF